Listed below are T cell receptor beta chains from one sample, sequenced in a study of T cell responses to AZD1222 COVID-19 vaccine. Sequencing was performed with immunoSEQ multiplex PCR; in TCRdb, only in-frame clones are kept and a portion is missing. The data contain about 60,000 clones, roughly 86% of them singletons. The sample in question was peripheral blood, obtained on day 0 of AZD1222 vaccination. These receptors were taken from an adult in good health. Each CDR3 is given with its conserved first and last residue. D genes are given only for firm matches. Some rows have no size entry. The others give once, few or many, or a class for an expanded clone.

V: TRBV28
size: once
J: TRBJ2-7
D: NA
DNA: TGTGCCAGCAGTTTAGAATCCTACGAGCAGTACTTC
CDR3: CASSLESYEQYF

V: TRBV19
size: NA
J: TRBJ1-2
D: TRBD1
DNA: TGTGCCAGTAGTCCCCGGGACAGGGGGCATTATGGCTACACCTTC
CDR3: CASSPRDRGHYGYTF

V: TRBV9
size: NA
J: TRBJ2-1
D: NA
DNA: TGTGCCAGCAGCGTAGTAGGAAATCTGTGGGGTGAGCAGTTCTTC
CDR3: CASSVVGNLWGEQFF

V: TRBV10-2
size: few
J: TRBJ2-1
D: TRBD2
DNA: TGCGCCAGCAGTTCGGTCCCTGGACTAGCGGGAGTGGGAAGCTCCTACAATGAGCAGTTCTTC
CDR3: CASSSVPGLAGVGSSYNEQFF

V: TRBV4-2
size: NA
J: TRBJ1-2
D: TRBD1
DNA: TGTGCCAGCAGCCAAGCTGGTACAGGGGAGGGTAGGTATGGCTACACCTTC
CDR3: CASSQAGTGEGRYGYTF

V: TRBV7-9
size: NA
J: TRBJ2-7
D: TRBD1
DNA: TGTGCCAGCAGCGAGGGGACAGGGGCCACCTACGAGCAGTACTTC
CDR3: CASSEGTGATYEQYF

V: TRBV29-1
size: NA
J: TRBJ1-1
D: NA
DNA: TGCAGCGTCCCCGGGGGGGGCGCTGAAGCTTTCTTT
CDR3: CSVPGGGAEAFF

V: TRBV5-1
size: NA
J: TRBJ2-3
D: NA
DNA: TGCGCCAGCAGTAGCCGACAGCCTAGCACAGATACGCAGTATTTT
CDR3: CASSSRQPSTDTQYF

V: TRBV6-5
size: NA
J: TRBJ1-1
D: NA
DNA: TGTGCCAGCACAAAAGCAATGAACACTGAAGCTTTCTTT
CDR3: CASTKAMNTEAFF

V: TRBV11-1
size: large
J: TRBJ2-7
D: TRBD2
DNA: TGTGCCAGCAGCCGGGGCGGGACTAGCGAATACGAGCAGTACTTC
CDR3: CASSRGGTSEYEQYF

V: TRBV4-1
size: NA
J: TRBJ2-7
D: NA
DNA: TGCGCCAGCACCCCTCCGGGACGGTCCTACGAGCAGTACTTC
CDR3: CASTPPGRSYEQYF

V: TRBV30
size: NA
J: TRBJ2-7
D: NA
DNA: TGTGCCTGGAAGAGGGGACACCAGACCTACGAGCAGTACTTC
CDR3: CAWKRGHQTYEQYF

V: TRBV6-4
size: few
J: TRBJ2-6
D: NA
DNA: TGTGCCAGCAGTGACTCGACAGGTGGGGCCAACGTCCTGACTTTC
CDR3: CASSDSTGGANVLTF

V: TRBV2
size: NA
J: TRBJ1-1
D: TRBD1
DNA: TGTGCCAGCAGAGCCGGGACAGCTGAAGCTTTCTTT
CDR3: CASRAGTAEAFF

V: TRBV5-5
size: NA
J: TRBJ1-1
D: TRBD1
DNA: TGTGCCAGCAGCCTACGACAGGGAAGCAGGATACCGGCTTTCTTT
CDR3: CASSLRQGSRIPAFF

V: TRBV18
size: NA
J: TRBJ2-7
D: NA
DNA: TGTGCCAGCTCACCAGGAGGGAGCTCCTACGAGCAGTACTTC
CDR3: CASSPGGSSYEQYF

V: TRBV20-1
size: once
J: TRBJ1-3
D: NA
DNA: TGCAGTGCTAGTCTGCCAGGGACTGGAAACACCATATATTTT
CDR3: CSASLPGTGNTIYF

V: TRBV7-2
size: NA
J: TRBJ2-1
D: TRBD2
DNA: TGTGCCAGCAGCCCCCCGGGACTAGCGGGAATAAGCTCCTACAATGAGCAGTTCTTC
CDR3: CASSPPGLAGISSYNEQFF

V: TRBV28
size: once
J: TRBJ1-5
D: NA
DNA: TGTGCCAGCAGTTATAGGGGATTAAGGGATAGCAATCAGCCCCAGCATTTT
CDR3: CASSYRGLRDSNQPQHF

V: TRBV27
size: NA
J: TRBJ2-1
D: TRBD2
DNA: TGTGCCAGCAGGGTGACTAGCGGGAGGGGTGAGCAGTTCTTC
CDR3: CASRVTSGRGEQFF

V: TRBV7-8
size: NA
J: TRBJ2-7
D: NA
DNA: TGTGCCAGCAGCTTAGAGGGGGGACTAAGCTTCTACGAGCAGTACTTC
CDR3: CASSLEGGLSFYEQYF

V: TRBV2
size: NA
J: TRBJ1-2
D: NA
DNA: TGTGCCAGCAGTGAACACCGTACTAACTATGGCTACACCTTC
CDR3: CASSEHRTNYGYTF

V: TRBV11-2
size: NA
J: TRBJ2-7
D: NA
DNA: TGTGCCAGCAGCTTAGGATCTTACGAGCAGTACTTC
CDR3: CASSLGSYEQYF

V: TRBV28
size: NA
J: TRBJ2-7
D: TRBD1
DNA: TGTGCCAGCAGTTACCTTGGGACAGGTTCCTACGAGCAGTACTTC
CDR3: CASSYLGTGSYEQYF

V: TRBV2
size: many
J: TRBJ2-5
D: TRBD2
DNA: TGTGCCAGCAGATATAGCGGGAGTGAGGAGACCCAGTACTTC
CDR3: CASRYSGSEETQYF

V: TRBV7-8
size: NA
J: TRBJ2-6
D: NA
DNA: TGTGCCAGCAGCTTGGCAGGGGTTGGGTCTGGGGCCAACGTCCTGACTTTC
CDR3: CASSLAGVGSGANVLTF

V: TRBV28
size: NA
J: TRBJ1-1
D: TRBD1
DNA: TGTGCCAGCAGTTTCCAGGGTCCAGGGACAGGCCCCACTGAAGCTTTCTTT
CDR3: CASSFQGPGTGPTEAFF

V: TRBV30
size: NA
J: TRBJ2-7
D: NA
DNA: TGTGCCTGTGCGGGGAACGAGCAGTACTTC
CDR3: CACAGNEQYF

V: TRBV19
size: NA
J: TRBJ2-1
D: TRBD2
DNA: TGTGCCAGTAGTCAGCGGGAGCAAGTGTGGAATGAGCAGTTCTTC
CDR3: CASSQREQVWNEQFF

V: TRBV6-5
size: NA
J: TRBJ2-1
D: NA
DNA: TGTGCCAGCAGTCCTACAGGGAGTCCCTACAATGAGCAGTTCTTC
CDR3: CASSPTGSPYNEQFF

V: TRBV14
size: NA
J: TRBJ2-7
D: TRBD1
DNA: TGTGCCAGCAGCCTTCGGACAGGGTCCAACGAGCAGTACTTC
CDR3: CASSLRTGSNEQYF

V: TRBV4-2
size: NA
J: TRBJ2-3
D: TRBD2
DNA: TGTGCCAGCAGCCAAGAAGGATTTTGGAACGGGAGGGCCTGGACAGATACGCAGTATTTT
CDR3: CASSQEGFWNGRAWTDTQYF

V: TRBV19
size: NA
J: TRBJ1-5
D: TRBD1
DNA: TGTGCCAGTAGCGGGACAGTGGATCAGCCCCAGCATTTT
CDR3: CASSGTVDQPQHF

V: TRBV19
size: NA
J: TRBJ2-2
D: TRBD1
DNA: TGTGCCAGTAGTATAGAGACAGGGGTCGGCGGGGAGCTGTTTTTT
CDR3: CASSIETGVGGELFF

V: TRBV5-1
size: NA
J: TRBJ2-6
D: NA
DNA: TGCGCCAGCAGCCAGGCCCTATCTGGGGCCAACGTCCTGACTTTC
CDR3: CASSQALSGANVLTF

V: TRBV28
size: NA
J: TRBJ1-1
D: NA
DNA: TGTGCCAGCAGCTTGGACAGTATGAACACTGAAGCTTTCTTT
CDR3: CASSLDSMNTEAFF

V: TRBV3-1/TRBV3-2
size: once
J: TRBJ1-2
D: TRBD1
DNA: TGTGCCAGCAGCCTTGGACAGGGCTATGGCTACACCTTC
CDR3: CASSLGQGYGYTF

V: TRBV7-3
size: NA
J: TRBJ2-7
D: NA
DNA: TGTGCCAGCAGCTTAGGGTTGGGGGCGTCCTACGAGCAGTACTTC
CDR3: CASSLGLGASYEQYF

V: TRBV2
size: NA
J: TRBJ1-2
D: TRBD1
DNA: TGTGCCAGCAGAATCTACAGGGGGGGCACCTATGGCTACACCTTC
CDR3: CASRIYRGGTYGYTF